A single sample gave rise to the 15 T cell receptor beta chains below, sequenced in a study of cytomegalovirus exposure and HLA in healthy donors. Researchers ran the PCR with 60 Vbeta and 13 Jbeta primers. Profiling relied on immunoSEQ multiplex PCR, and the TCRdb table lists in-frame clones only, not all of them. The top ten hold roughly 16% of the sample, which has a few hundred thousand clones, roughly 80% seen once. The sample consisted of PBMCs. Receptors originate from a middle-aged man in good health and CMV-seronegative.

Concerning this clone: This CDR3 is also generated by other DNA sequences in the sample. CDR3 loop: CASSVGGVNTEAFF. CDR3 DNA sequence: TGTGCCAGCAGCGTAGGGGGCGTGAACACTGAAGCTTTCTTT. This chain uses TRBV9 with TRBJ1-1, with a weak D call TRBD1 (5 bases). The CDR3 has 14 amino acids. Germline CDR1 reads SGDLS; CDR2 reads YYNGEE. Trimming took 0 bases from V and 0 from J, leaving 6 bases between them.

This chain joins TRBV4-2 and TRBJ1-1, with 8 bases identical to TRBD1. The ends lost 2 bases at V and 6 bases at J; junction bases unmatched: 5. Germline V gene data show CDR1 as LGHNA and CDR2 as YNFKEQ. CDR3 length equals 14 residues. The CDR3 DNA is TGTGCCAGCAGCCAACGGACAGGGCTACCTGAAGCTTTCTTT. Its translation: CASSQRTGLPEAFF.

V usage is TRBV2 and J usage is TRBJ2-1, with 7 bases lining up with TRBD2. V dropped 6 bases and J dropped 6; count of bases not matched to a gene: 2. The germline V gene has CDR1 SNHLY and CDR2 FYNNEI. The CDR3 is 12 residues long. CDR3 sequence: CASRTSLNEQFF. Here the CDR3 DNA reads TGTGCCAGCAGGACTAGCCTCAATGAGCAGTTCTTC.

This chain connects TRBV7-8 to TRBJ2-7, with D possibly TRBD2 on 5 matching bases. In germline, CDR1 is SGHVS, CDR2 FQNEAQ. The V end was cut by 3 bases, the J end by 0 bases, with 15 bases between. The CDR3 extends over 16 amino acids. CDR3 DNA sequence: TGTGCCAGCAGCTTTCATAGTGAGCGGTTCTCCTACGAGCAGTACTTC. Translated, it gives CASSFHSERFSYEQYF.

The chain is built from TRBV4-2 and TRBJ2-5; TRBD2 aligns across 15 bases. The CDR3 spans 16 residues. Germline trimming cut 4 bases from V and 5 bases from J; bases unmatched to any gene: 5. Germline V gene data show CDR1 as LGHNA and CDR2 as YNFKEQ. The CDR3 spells CASSPGTSGGRETQYF. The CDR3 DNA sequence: TGTGCCAGCAGCCCAGGGACTAGCGGGGGGAGGGAGACCCAGTACTTC.

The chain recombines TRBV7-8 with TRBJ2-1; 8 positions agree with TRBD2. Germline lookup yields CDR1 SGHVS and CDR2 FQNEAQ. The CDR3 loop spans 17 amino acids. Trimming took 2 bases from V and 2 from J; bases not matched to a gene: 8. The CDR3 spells CASSLWGSGVAYNEQFF. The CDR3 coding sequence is TGTGCCAGCAGCTTATGGGGTAGCGGGGTCGCCTACAATGAGCAGTTCTTC.

The CDR3 loop is CASSVGSAVNEKLFF. Here the CDR3 DNA reads TGTGCCAGCAGCGTGGGCTCCGCCGTTAATGAAAAACTGTTTTTT. The chain employs TRBV6-5 and TRBJ1-4; D is unresolved. Germline V lookup: CDR1 MNHEY, CDR2 SVGAGI. Trimming removed 6 bases from V and 4 bases from J, with 15 bases in between. The CDR3 runs 15 residues.

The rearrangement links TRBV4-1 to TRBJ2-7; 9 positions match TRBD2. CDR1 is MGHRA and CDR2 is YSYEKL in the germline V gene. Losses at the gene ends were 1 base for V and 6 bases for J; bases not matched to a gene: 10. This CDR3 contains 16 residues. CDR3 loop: CASSQGLAGGPGEQYF. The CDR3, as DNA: TGCGCCAGCAGCCAAGGTTTGGCGGGAGGGCCCGGCGAGCAGTACTTC.

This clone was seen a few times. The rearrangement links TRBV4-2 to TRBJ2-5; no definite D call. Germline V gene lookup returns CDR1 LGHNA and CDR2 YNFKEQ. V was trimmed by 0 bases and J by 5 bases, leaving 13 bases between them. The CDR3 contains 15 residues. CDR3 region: CASSQEPAVGETQYF. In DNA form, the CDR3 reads TGTGCCAGCAGCCAAGAACCGGCGGTTGGGGAGACCCAGTACTTC.

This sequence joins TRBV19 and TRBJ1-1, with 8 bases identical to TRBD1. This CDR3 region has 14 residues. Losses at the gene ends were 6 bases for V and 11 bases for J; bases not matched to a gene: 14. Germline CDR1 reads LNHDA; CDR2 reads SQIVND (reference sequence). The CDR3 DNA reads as TGTGCCAGTAGGGCCAACGGACAGGGAGACTCGGCTTTCTTT. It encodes CASRANGQGDSAFF.

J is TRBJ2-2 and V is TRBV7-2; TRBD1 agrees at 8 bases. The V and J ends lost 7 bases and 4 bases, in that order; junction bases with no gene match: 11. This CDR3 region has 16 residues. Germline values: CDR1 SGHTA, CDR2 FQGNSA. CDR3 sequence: CASTPDRGRITGELFF. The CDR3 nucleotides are TGTGCCAGCACCCCCGACAGGGGTCGTATCACCGGGGAGCTGTTTTTT.

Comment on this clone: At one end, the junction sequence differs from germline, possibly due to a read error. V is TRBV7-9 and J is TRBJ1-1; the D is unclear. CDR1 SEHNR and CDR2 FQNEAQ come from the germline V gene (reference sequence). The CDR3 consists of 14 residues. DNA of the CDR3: TGTTCCAGCAACCCAGAACCGATGAACACTGAAGCTTTCTTT. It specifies CSSNPEPMNTEAFF.

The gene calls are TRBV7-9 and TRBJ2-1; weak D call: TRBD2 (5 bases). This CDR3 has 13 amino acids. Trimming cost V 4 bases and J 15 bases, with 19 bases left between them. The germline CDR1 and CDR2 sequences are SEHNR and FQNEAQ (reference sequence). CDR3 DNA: TGTGCCAGCAGCTCCATTTTTGGTGAGGGTAGGTTCTTC. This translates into CASSSIFGEGRFF.

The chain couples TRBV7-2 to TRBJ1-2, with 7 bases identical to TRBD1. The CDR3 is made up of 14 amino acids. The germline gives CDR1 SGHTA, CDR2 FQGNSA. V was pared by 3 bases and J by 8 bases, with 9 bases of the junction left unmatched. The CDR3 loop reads CASSLIVTGSGYTF. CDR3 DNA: TGTGCCAGCAGCTTGATAGTGACAGGGTCAGGCTACACCTTC.

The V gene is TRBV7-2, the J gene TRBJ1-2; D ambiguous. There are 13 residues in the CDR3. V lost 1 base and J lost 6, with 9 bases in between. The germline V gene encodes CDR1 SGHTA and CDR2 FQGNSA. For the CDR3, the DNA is TGTGCCAGCAGCTTAGATGGGGAGAATGGCTACACCTTC. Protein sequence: CASSLDGENGYTF.